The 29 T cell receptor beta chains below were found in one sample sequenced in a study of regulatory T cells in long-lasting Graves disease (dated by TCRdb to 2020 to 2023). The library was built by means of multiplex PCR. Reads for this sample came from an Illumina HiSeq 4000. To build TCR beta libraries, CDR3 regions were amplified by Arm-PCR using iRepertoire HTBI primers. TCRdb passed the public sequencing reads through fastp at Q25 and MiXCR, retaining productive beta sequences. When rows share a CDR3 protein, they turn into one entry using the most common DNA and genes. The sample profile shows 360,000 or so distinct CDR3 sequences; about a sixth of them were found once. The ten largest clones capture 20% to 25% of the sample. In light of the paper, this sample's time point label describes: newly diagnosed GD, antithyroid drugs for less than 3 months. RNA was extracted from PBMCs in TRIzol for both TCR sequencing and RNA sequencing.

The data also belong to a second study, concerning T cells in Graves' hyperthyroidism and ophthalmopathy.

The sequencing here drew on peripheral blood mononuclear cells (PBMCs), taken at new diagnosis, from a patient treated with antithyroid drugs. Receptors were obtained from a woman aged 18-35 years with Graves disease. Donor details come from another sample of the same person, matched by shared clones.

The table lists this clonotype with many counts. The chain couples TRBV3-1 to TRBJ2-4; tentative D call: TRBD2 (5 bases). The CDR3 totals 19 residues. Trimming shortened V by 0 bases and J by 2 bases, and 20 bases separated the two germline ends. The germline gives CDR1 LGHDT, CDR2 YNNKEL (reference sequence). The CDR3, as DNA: TGTGCCAGCAGCCAAGAGTCACTTAGGATTTCGGGGACCAAAAACATTCAGTACTTC. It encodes CASSQESLRISGTKNIQYF.

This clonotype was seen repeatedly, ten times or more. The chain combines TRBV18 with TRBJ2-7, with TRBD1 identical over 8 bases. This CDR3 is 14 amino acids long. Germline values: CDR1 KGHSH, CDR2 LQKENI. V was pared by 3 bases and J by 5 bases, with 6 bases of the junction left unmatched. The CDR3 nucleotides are TGTGCCAGCTCACCCCCCCAGGGGGCCCACGAGCAGTACTTC. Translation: CASSPPQGAHEQYF. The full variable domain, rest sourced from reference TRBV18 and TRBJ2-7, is NAGVMQNPRHLVRRRGQEARLRCSPMKGHSHVYWYRQLPEEGLKFMVYLQKENIIDESGMPKERFSAEFPKEGPSILRIQQVVRGDSAAYFCASSPPQGAHEQYFGPGTRLTVT.

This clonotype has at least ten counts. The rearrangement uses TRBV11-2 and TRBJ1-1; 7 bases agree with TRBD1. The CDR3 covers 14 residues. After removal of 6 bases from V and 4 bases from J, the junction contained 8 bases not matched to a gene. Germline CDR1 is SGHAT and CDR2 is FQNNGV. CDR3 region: CASRRPGGGTEAFF. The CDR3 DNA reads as TGTGCCAGCAGACGCCCAGGGGGTGGCACTGAAGCTTTCTTT.

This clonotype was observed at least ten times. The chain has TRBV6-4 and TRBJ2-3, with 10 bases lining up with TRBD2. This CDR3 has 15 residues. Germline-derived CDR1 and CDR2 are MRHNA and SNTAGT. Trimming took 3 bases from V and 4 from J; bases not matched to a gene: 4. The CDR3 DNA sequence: TGTGCCAGCAGTGAGTTAAGCGGGGGGGCAGATACGCAGTATTTT. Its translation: CASSELSGGADTQYF.

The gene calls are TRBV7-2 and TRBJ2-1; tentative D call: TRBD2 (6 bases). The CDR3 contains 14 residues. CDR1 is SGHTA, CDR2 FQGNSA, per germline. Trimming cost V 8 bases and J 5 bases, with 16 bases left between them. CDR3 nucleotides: TGTGCCAGCGGGTCGTACGGGGGACACAATGAGCAGTTCTTC. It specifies CASGSYGGHNEQFF.

In nucleotides, the CDR3 is TGCAGTGCAGTAGGACAGGTGGGCTATGGCTACACCTTC. Residues: CSAVGQVGYGYTF. V usage is TRBV20-1 and J usage is TRBJ1-2; 7 bases are shared with TRBD1. Germline CDR1 is DFQATT and CDR2 is SNEGSKA (reference sequence). CDR3 length: 13 amino acids. The trim removed 6 bases at V and 4 bases at J, leaving 8 bases unmatched.

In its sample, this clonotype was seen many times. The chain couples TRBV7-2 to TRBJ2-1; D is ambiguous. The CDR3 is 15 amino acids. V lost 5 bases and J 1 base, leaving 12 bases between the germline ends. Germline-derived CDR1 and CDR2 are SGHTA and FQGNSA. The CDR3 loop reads CASSALDFSYNEQFF. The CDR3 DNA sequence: TGTGCCAGCAGCGCTTTGGATTTTTCCTACAATGAGCAGTTCTTC. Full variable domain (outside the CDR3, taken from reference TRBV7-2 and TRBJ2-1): GAGVSQSPSNKVTEKGKDVELRCDPISGHTALYWYRQSLGQGLEFLIYFQGNSAPDKSGLPSDRFSAERTGGSVSTLTIQRTQQEDSAVYLCASSALDFSYNEQFFGPGTRLTVL.

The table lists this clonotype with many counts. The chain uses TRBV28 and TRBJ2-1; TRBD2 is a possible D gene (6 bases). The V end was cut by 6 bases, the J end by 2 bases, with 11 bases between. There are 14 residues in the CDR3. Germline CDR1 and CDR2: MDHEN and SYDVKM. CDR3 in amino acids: CASSAEGPYNEQFF. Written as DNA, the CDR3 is TGTGCCAGCAGCGCGGAGGGACCCTACAATGAGCAGTTCTTC. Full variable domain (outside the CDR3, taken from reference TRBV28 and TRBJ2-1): DVKVTQSSRYLVKRTGEKVFLECVQDMDHENMFWYRQDPGLGLRLIYFSYDVKMKEKGDIPEGYSVSREKKERFSLILESASTNQTSMYLCASSAEGPYNEQFFGPGTRLTVL.

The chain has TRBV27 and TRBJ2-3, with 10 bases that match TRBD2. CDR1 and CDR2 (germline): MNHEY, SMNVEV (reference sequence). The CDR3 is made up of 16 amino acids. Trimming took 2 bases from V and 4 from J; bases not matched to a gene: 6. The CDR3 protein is CASSLGAGGTADTQYF. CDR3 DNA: TGTGCCAGCAGTTTAGGAGCGGGGGGGACGGCAGATACGCAGTATTTT.

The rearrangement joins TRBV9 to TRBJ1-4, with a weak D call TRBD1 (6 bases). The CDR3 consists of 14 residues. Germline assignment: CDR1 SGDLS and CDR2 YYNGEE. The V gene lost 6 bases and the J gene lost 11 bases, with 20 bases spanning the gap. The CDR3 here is CASTEGEASRKLFF. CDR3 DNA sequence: TGTGCCAGCACCGAGGGGGAGGCTTCACGGAAACTGTTTTTT.

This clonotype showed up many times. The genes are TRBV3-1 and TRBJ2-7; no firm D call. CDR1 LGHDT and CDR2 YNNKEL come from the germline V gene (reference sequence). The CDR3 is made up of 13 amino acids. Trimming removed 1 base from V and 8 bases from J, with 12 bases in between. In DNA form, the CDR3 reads TGTGCCAGCAGCCAAGCGAGAGCTAATCAGCAGTACTTC. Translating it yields CASSQARANQQYF.

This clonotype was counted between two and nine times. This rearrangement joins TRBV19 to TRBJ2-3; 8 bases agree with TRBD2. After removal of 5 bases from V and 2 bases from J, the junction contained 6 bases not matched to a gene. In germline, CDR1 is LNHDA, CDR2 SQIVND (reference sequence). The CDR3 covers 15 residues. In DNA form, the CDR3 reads TGTGCCAGTAGTGCACAGCGGGGGTACACAGATACGCAGTATTTT. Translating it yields CASSAQRGYTDTQYF.

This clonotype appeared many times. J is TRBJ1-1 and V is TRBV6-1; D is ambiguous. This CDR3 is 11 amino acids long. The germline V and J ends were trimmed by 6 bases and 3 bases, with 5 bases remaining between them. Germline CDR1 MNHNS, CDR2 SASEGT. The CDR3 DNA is TGTGCCAGCAGAACTCACACTGAAGCTTTCTTT. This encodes CASRTHTEAFF.

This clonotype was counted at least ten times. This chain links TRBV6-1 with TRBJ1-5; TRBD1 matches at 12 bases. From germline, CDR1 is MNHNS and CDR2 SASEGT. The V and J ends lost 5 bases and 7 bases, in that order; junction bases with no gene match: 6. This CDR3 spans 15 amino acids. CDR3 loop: CASSTGTGGQQPQHF. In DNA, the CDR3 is TGTGCCAGCAGTACCGGGACAGGGGGCCAGCAGCCCCAGCATTTT.

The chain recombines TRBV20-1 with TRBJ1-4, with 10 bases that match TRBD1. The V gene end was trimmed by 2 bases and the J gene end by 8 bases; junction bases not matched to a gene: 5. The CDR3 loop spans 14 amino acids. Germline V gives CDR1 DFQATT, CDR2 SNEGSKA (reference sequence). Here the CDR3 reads CSARPPGQGEKLFF. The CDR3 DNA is TGCAGTGCTAGACCACCGGGACAGGGGGAAAAACTGTTTTTT.

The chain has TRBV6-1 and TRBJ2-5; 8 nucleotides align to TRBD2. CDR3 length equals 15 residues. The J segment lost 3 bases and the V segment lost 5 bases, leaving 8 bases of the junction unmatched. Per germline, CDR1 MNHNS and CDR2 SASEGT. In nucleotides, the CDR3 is TGTGCCAGCAGTCCTTTCGGTAGCGGGGAAGAGACCCAGTACTTC. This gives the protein CASSPFGSGEETQYF.

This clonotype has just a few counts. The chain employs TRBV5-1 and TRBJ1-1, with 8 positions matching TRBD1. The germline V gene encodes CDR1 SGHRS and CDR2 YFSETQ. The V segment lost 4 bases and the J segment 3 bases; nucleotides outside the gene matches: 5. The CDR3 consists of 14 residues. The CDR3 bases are TGCGCCAGCAGCCCCGGACAGGGTCACACTGAAGCTTTCTTT. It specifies CASSPGQGHTEAFF.

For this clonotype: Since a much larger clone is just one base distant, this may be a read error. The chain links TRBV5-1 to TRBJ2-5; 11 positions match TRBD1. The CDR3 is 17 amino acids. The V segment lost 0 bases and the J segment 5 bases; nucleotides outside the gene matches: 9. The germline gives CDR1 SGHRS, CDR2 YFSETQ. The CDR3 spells CASSLVVGQGARETQYF. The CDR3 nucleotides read TGCGCCAGCAGCTTGGTCGTCGGACAGGGGGCTCGGGAGACCCAGTACTTC.

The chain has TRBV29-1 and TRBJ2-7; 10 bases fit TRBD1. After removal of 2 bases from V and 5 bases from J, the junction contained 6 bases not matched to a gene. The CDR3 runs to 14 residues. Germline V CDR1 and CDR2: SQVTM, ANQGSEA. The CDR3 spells CSVERDRGGDEQYF. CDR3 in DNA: TGCAGCGTTGAAAGGGACAGGGGCGGCGACGAGCAGTACTTC.

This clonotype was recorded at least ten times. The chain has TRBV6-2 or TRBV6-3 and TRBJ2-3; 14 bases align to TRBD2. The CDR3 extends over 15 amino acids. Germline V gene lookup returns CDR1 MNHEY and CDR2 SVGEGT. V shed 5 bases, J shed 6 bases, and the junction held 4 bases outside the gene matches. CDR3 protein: CASSPRLAGGDTQYF. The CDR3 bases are TGTGCCAGCAGTCCCCGACTAGCGGGAGGGGATACGCAGTATTTT.

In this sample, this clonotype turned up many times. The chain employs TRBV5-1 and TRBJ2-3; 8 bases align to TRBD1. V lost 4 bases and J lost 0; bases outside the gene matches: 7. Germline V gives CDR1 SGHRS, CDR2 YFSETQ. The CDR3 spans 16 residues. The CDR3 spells CASSQTGVKSTDTQYF. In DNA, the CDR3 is TGCGCCAGCAGCCAGACAGGGGTAAAAAGCACAGATACGCAGTATTTT.

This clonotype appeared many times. CDR3 nucleotides: TGTGCCACCAGCGCCGACTTTGTGACCGGGGAGCTGTTTTTT. This codes for CATSADFVTGELFF. The chain uses TRBV24-1 and TRBJ2-2; D remains ambiguous. Germline CDR1 KGHDR, CDR2 SFDVKD. The CDR3 has 14 amino acids. V was clipped by 7 bases and J by 5 bases, with 13 bases between them.

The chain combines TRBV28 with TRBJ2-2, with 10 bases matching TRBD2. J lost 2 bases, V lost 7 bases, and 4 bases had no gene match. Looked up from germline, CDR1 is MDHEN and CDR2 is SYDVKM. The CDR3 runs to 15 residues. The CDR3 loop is CASTTSGVNTGELFF. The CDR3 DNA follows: TGTGCCAGCACTACTAGCGGGGTAAACACCGGGGAGCTGTTTTTT.

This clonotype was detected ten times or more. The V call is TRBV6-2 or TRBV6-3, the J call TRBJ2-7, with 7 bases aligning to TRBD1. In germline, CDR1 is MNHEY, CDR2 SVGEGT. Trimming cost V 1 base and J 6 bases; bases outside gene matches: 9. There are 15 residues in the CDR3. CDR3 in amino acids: CASSYFRQGLGEQYF. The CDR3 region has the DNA TGTGCCAGCAGTTACTTTAGACAGGGATTGGGCGAGCAGTACTTC.

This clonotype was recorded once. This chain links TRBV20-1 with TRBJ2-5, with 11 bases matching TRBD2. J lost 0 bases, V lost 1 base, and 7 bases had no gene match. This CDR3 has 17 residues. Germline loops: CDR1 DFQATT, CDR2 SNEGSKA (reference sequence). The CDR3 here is CSARGLAGGMYQETQYF. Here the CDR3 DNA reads TGCAGTGCTAGAGGGCTAGCGGGGGGAATGTACCAAGAGACCCAGTACTTC.

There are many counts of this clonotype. CDR3 nucleotides: TGCAGTGCTAGCCTAGGGGCGGGAGGGCCCACAGATACGCAGTATTTT. Translated: CSASLGAGGPTDTQYF. The V and J genes are TRBV20-1 and TRBJ2-3, with 9 bases aligning to TRBD2. V dropped 3 bases and J dropped 2; count of bases not matched to a gene: 9. From germline, CDR1 is DFQATT and CDR2 SNEGSKA (reference sequence). There are 16 residues in the CDR3.

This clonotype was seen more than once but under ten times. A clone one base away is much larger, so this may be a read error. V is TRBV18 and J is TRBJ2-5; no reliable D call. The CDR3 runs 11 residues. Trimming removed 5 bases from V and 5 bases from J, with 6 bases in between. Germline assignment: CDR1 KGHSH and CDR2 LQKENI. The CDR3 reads CASSSDETQYF. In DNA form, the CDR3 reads TGTGCCAGCTCATCGGACGAGACCCAGTACTTC.

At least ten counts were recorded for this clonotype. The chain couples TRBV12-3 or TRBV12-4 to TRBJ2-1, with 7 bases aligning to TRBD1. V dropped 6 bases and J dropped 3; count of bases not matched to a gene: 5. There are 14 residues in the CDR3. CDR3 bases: TGTGCCAGCAGACAGGGGAGTTTCTACAATGAGCAGTTCTTC. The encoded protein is CASRQGSFYNEQFF.

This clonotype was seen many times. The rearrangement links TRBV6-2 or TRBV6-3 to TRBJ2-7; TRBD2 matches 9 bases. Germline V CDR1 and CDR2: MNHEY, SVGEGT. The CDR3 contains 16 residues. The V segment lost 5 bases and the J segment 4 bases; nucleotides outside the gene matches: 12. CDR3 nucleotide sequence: TGTGCCAGCAGTGAACTTGGCGGGGGGGCGGCGTACGAGCAGTACTTC. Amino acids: CASSELGGGAAYEQYF.